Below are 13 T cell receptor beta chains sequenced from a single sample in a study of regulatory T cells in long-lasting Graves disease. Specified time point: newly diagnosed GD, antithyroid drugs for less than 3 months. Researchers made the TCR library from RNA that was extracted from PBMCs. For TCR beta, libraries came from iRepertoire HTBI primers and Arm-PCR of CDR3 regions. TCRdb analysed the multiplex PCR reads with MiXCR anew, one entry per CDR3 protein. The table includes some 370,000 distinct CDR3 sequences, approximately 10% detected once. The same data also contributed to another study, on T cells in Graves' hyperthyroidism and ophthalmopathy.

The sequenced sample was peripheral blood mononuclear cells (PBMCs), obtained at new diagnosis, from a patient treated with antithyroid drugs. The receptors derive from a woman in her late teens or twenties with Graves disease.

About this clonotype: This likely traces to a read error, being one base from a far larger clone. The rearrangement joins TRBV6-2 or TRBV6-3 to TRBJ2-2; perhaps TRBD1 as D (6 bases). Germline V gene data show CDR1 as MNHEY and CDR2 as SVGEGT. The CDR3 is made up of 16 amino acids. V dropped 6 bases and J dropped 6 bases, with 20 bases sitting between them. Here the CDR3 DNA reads TGTGCCAGCAGCCCCCTGTCCAGGGGACACGCCGGGGAGCTGTTTTTT. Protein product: CASSPLSRGHAGELFF.

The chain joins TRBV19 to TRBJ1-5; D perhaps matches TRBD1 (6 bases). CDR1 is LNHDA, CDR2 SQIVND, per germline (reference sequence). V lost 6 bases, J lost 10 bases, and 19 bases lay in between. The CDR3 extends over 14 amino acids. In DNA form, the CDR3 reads TGTGCCAGTAGCTCTCAAGGGGGTGGGACACCCCAGCATTTT. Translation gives CASSSQGGGTPQHF.

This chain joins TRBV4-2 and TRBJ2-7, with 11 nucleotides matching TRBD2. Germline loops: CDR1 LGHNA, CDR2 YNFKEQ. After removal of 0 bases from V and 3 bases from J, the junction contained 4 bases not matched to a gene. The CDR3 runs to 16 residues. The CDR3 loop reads CASSQDTTSGSYEQYF. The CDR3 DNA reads TGTGCCAGCAGCCAAGATACTACTAGCGGGAGCTACGAGCAGTACTTC.

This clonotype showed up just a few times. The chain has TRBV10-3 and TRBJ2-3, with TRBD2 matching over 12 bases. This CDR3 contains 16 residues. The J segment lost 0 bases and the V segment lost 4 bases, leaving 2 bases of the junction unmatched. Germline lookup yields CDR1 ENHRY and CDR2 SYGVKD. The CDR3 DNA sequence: TGTGCCATCAGTGCACTAGCGGGGGGTAGCACAGATACGCAGTATTTT. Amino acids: CAISALAGGSTDTQYF.

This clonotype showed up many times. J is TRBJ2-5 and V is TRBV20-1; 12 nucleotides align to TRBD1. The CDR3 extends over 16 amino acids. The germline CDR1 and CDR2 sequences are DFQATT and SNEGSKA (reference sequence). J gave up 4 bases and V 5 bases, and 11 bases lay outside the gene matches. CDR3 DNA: TGCAGTGCTGCTCCTCTCCGGGACAGGGGGCGAGAGACCCAGTACTTC. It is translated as CSAAPLRDRGRETQYF.

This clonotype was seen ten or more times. The CDR3 loop is CASSLSYVLSGELFF. CDR3 sequence (DNA): TGTGCCAGCAGTTTATCGTACGTCCTATCCGGGGAGCTGTTTTTT. The genes are TRBV27 and TRBJ2-2; D is ambiguous. The ends were cut back, 0 bases at V and 6 bases at J, with 11 bases in the middle. The CDR3 consists of 15 residues. CDR1 and CDR2 from the germline V gene are MNHEY and SMNVEV (reference sequence).

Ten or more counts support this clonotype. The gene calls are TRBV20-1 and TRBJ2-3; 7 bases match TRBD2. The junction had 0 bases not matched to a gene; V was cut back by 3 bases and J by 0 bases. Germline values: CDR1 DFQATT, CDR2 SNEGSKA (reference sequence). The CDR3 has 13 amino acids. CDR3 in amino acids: CSASSGSTDTQYF. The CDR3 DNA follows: TGCAGTGCTAGTAGCGGGAGCACAGATACGCAGTATTTT.

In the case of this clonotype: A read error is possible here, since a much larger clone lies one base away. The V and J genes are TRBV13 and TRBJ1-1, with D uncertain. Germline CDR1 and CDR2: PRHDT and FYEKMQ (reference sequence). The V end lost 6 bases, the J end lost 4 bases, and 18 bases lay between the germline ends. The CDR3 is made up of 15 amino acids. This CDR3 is CASRPTCQKTTEAFF. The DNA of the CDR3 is TGTGCCAGCAGACCCACGTGCCAGAAGACCACTGAAGCTTTCTTT.

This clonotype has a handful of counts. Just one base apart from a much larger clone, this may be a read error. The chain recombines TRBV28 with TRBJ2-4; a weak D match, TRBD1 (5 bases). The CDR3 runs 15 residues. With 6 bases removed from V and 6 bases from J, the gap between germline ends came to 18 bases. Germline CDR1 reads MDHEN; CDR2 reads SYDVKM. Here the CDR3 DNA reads TGTGCCAGCAGATTCGCTTCAGGGTGGGGAAACATTCAGTACTTC. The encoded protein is CASRFASGWGNIQYF. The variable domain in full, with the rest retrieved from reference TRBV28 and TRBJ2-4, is DVKVTQSSRYLVKRTGEKVFLECVQDMDHENMFWYRQDPGLGLRLIYFSYDVKMKEKGDIPEGYSVSREKKERFSLILESASTNQTSMYLCASRFASGWGNIQYFGAGTRLSVL.

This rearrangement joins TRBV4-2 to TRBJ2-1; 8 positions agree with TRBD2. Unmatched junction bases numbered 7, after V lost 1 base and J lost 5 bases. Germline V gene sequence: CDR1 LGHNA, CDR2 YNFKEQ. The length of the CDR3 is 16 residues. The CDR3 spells CASSQVWRGANNEQFF. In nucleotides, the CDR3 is TGTGCCAGCAGCCAAGTGTGGCGGGGGGCGAACAATGAGCAGTTCTTC.

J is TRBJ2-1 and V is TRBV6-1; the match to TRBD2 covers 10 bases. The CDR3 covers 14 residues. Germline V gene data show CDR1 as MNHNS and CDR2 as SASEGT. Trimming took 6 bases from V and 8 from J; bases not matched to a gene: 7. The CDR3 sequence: CASRGVAGGYEQFF. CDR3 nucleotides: TGTGCCAGCAGGGGGGTAGCGGGGGGCTATGAGCAGTTCTTC.

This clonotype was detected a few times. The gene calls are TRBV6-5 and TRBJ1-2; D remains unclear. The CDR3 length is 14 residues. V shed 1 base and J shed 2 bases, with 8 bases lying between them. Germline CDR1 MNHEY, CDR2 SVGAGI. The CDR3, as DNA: TGTGCCAGCAGTTACTTCCGGGGAAACTATGGCTACACCTTC. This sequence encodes CASSYFRGNYGYTF.

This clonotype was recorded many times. CDR3 sequence: CSARDLGDTQYF. CDR3 sequence (DNA): TGCAGTGCTAGAGATCTCGGAGATACGCAGTATTTT. The chain combines TRBV20-1 with TRBJ2-3; D unclear. The CDR3 totals 12 residues. Trimming took 0 bases from V and 5 from J, leaving 6 bases between them. CDR1 DFQATT and CDR2 SNEGSKA come from the germline V gene (reference sequence).